This TCR beta chain was identified in a study of T cell changes during pregnancy in multiple sclerosis. This CDR3 has 17 amino acids. Trimming pared 0 bases from V and 9 bases from J, leaving 23 bases between. Germline CDR1 and CDR2: LGHNA and YNFKEQ. Profiled with immunoSEQ multiplex PCR; TCRdb holds only in-frame clones, not every one. The repertoire has about 46,000 clones, about 91% of them found once; the top ten carry 9%. Material: CD8+ T cells from peripheral blood mononuclear cells, obtained after pregnancy. The rearrangement uses TRBV4-2 and TRBJ1-2, with D maybe TRBD1 (6 bases). The receptor comes from a female donor with multiple sclerosis, enrolled in a pregnancy study. The DNA for the CDR3 is TGTGCCAGCAGCCAAGAGGAGACAGGCCCGCCGGTGTTTCGCTACACCTTC. This sequence encodes CASSQEETGPPVFRYTF.